Listed below are T cell receptor beta chains from one sample, sequenced in a study of OX40 agonist ivuxolimab in advanced cancers. This table comes from immunoSEQ multiplex PCR, and its TCRdb copy is limited to in-frame clones, with some not included. Altogether about 41,000 clones are present, 80% to 90% being singletons, with the ten largest covering about 0.6%. The input for sequencing was CD4+ or CD8+ T cells sorted from blood, taken in a trial of the OX40 agonist ivuxolimab. The receptor source for this set is an adult with an advanced solid tumor such as melanoma, head and neck, liver or kidney cancer. Both conserved end residues are part of each CDR3.

v_gene: TRBV4-3
len: 15
j_gene: TRBJ1-2
CDR3aa: CASSQEFKGGRGYTF

v_gene: TRBV5-1
len: 14
j_gene: TRBJ2-7
CDR3aa: CASSQGQGGSEQYF

v_gene: TRBV7-8
len: 16
j_gene: TRBJ2-5
CDR3aa: CASSNIPRDRQETQYF

v_gene: TRBV7-2
len: 15
j_gene: TRBJ2-7
CDR3aa: CASSLAPGTNYEQYF

v_gene: TRBV5-4
len: 14
j_gene: TRBJ2-3
CDR3aa: CASSARTGEDTQYF

v_gene: TRBV5-1
len: 16
j_gene: TRBJ2-3
CDR3aa: CASSFWGQTSRDTQYF

v_gene: TRBV7-2
len: 19
j_gene: TRBJ2-6
CDR3aa: CASSSGTSGELSGANVLTF

v_gene: TRBV4-1
len: 18
j_gene: TRBJ1-2
CDR3aa: CASSQDMWTAYFNYGYTF

v_gene: TRBV7-9
len: 16
j_gene: TRBJ2-2
CDR3aa: CASSFGGQQNTGELFF

v_gene: TRBV6-1
len: 14
j_gene: TRBJ1-2
CDR3aa: CASSPQGGRYGYTF

v_gene: TRBV25-1
len: 13
j_gene: TRBJ2-3
CDR3aa: CASSLKNRGTQYF

v_gene: TRBV7-9
len: 14
j_gene: TRBJ1-3
CDR3aa: CASSLGGSGNTIYF

v_gene: TRBV7-2
len: 13
j_gene: TRBJ2-7
CDR3aa: CASRQGGGYEQYF

v_gene: TRBV9
len: 16
j_gene: TRBJ2-2
CDR3aa: CASSVGSGLNTGELFF